Following are 17 T cell receptor beta chains from one sample sequenced in a study of T cell repertoires in cytomegalovirus infection. The antigens these receptors bind are not known. A single record per CDR3 protein comes from TCRdb applying MiXCR to the reads. The sample holds about 920,000 distinct CDR3 sequences, approximately 33% seen once. The sequences come from cultured CD8+ T cells from PBMCs, collected from culture after CMV antigen stimulation. Receptors were obtained from a human donor in good health (CMV status not recorded). Some clones in this sample may be carry-over from other donors' samples.

The genes are TRBV4-1 and TRBJ2-7, with a weak D call TRBD2 (5 bases). Germline CDR1 is MGHRA and CDR2 is YSYEKL. This CDR3 spans 19 amino acids. V dropped 0 bases and J dropped 3 bases, with 24 bases sitting between them. The CDR3 bases are TGCGCCAGCAGCCAAGATACGGGATTAGGAAGCTACTACTACTACGAGCAGTACTTC. Its translation is CASSQDTGLGSYYYYEQYF.

The chain links TRBV25-1 to TRBJ1-1; D gene uncertain. CDR3 length: 19 amino acids. Per the germline V gene, CDR1 is MGHDK and CDR2 is SYGVNS. V was shortened by 0 bases and J by 0 bases, with 20 bases between the two germline ends. The CDR3 DNA reads as TGTGCCAGCAGTGAATATTTCTCTGCAGGCCGGGAATTGAACACTGAAGCTTTCTTT. Its translation is CASSEYFSAGRELNTEAFF.

This clonotype was recorded a few times. V is TRBV7-6 and J is TRBJ1-1; D is ambiguous. Germline CDR1 reads SGHVS; CDR2 reads FNYEAQ. The CDR3 covers 15 residues. Between the trimmed V and J ends, which lost 5 bases and 0 bases, there was a span of 13 bases. The CDR3 is CASSNPSGVNTEAFF. The CDR3 nucleotides are TGTGCCAGCAGCAACCCCAGCGGGGTGAACACTGAAGCTTTCTTT.

The V gene is TRBV13, the J gene TRBJ1-3, with 8 nucleotides matching TRBD1. The V gene end was trimmed by 0 bases and the J gene end by 15 bases; junction bases not matched to a gene: 4. Looked up from germline, CDR1 is PRHDT and CDR2 is FYEKMQ (reference sequence). The CDR3 spans 12 residues. CDR3 DNA sequence: TGTGCCAGCAGCTTAGGCCCGGACAGGGCATATTTT. It specifies CASSLGPDRAYF. Combining the CDR3 with reference TRBV13 and TRBJ1-3 gives the whole variable domain AAGVIQSPRHLIKEKRETATLKCYPIPRHDTVYWYQQGPGQDPQFLISFYEKMQSDKGSIPDRFSAQQFSDYHSELNMSSLELGDSALYFCASSLGPDRAYFGEGSWLTVV.

This clonotype was seen more than once but under ten times. The chain links TRBV4-3 to TRBJ2-5, with TRBD1 as a possible D gene (6 bases). Deletions cut 3 bases from V and 2 bases from J, with 13 bases between. The germline CDR1 and CDR2 sequences are LGHNA and YSLEER. The length of the CDR3 is 15 residues. The CDR3: CASSHTTGPQETQYF. CDR3 nucleotides: TGCGCCAGCAGCCACACGACAGGTCCACAAGAGACCCAGTACTTC.

The V gene is TRBV20-1, the J gene TRBJ2-1; D call uncertain. This CDR3 has 16 amino acids. Trimming took 0 bases from V and 2 from J, leaving 14 bases between them. The germline V gene has CDR1 DFQATT and CDR2 SNEGSKA (reference sequence). For the CDR3, the DNA is TGCAGTGCTAGAGATATCCTAGGCCTTACCTACAATGAGCAGTTCTTC. Protein: CSARDILGLTYNEQFF.

The rearrangement joins TRBV12-3 or TRBV12-4 to TRBJ1-1; D unresolved. The CDR3 extends over 16 amino acids. V dropped 7 bases and J dropped 5 bases, with 23 bases sitting between them. CDR3 bases: TGTGCCAGCACCTCTAGCTACAGCCAGACCCTTACTGAAGCTTTCTTT. As protein: CASTSSYSQTLTEAFF.

The CDR3 DNA reads as TGTGCTAGTGGACTAGACGAAAAACTGTTTTTT. Translated, it gives CASGLDEKLFF. The chain employs TRBV12-5 and TRBJ1-4, with unresolved D. This CDR3 is 11 amino acids long. CDR1 is LGHNT and CDR2 is FRNRAP in the germline V gene. Trimming removed 6 bases at V and 8 bases at J, with 7 bases between.

The CDR3 loop reads CASSSGRAILQFF. CDR3 in DNA: TGTGCCAGCAGCTCGGGTCGGGCGATCCTTCAGTTCTTC. The chain has TRBV5-6 and TRBJ2-1; D gene unclear. Trimming took 3 bases from V and 13 from J, leaving 17 bases between them. CDR3 length: 13 residues. The germline V gene encodes CDR1 SGHDT and CDR2 YYEEEE.

V usage is TRBV20-1 and J usage is TRBJ1-2; 9 bases agree with TRBD1. The CDR3 is 14 amino acids. V gave up 0 bases and J gave up 5 bases; unmatched junction bases: 4. The germline V gene has CDR1 DFQATT and CDR2 SNEGSKA (reference sequence). The CDR3 DNA sequence: TGCAGTGCTAGAGACCCGACAGGGGGTTATGGCTACACCTTC. Protein: CSARDPTGGYGYTF.

The sample holds a few counts of this clonotype. The chain employs TRBV6-4 and TRBJ2-1; D is unresolved. Trimming removed 0 bases at V and 0 bases at J, with 9 bases between. CDR3 length equals 16 residues. Per the germline V gene, CDR1 is MRHNA and CDR2 is SNTAGT. CDR3 sequence reads: CASSDSESSSYNEQFF. CDR3 coding DNA: TGTGCCAGCAGTGACTCCGAGTCGAGCTCCTACAATGAGCAGTTCTTC.

J is TRBJ2-7 and V is TRBV5-3; D call uncertain. TRBV5-3 is an open reading frame, and its role is uncertain. This CDR3 has 14 amino acids. CDR3 region: CASSFGRTIYEQYV. As DNA, the CDR3 is TGTGCCAGCAGCTTTGGACGGACCATCTACGAGCAGTACGTC.

The table lists this clonotype with a count of one. This rearrangement joins TRBV2 to TRBJ2-7; 9 bases match TRBD1. Germline assignment: CDR1 SNHLY and CDR2 FYNNEI. The CDR3 is 15 residues long. V lost 7 bases, J lost 5 bases, and 12 bases stayed unmatched. The CDR3 DNA follows: TGTGCCAGCATCCCCGACCGACAGGGGGTCCACGAGCAGTACTTC. This encodes CASIPDRQGVHEQYF.

This clonotype was observed many times. V and J are TRBV11-2 and TRBJ1-5; D gene uncertain. There are 14 residues in the CDR3. Germline values: CDR1 SGHAT, CDR2 FQNNGV. V was trimmed by 5 bases and J by 4 bases, leaving 12 bases between them. In DNA, the CDR3 is TGTGCCAGCAGCGTAGGACTGCTTAATCAGCCCCAGCATTTT. Its protein is CASSVGLLNQPQHF.

The sample holds many counts of this clonotype. This chain uses TRBV12-3 or TRBV12-4 with TRBJ2-1; D is perhaps TRBD1 (5 bases). CDR3 length: 14 residues. Trimming removed 8 bases from V and 7 bases from J, with 18 bases in between. The CDR3 DNA is TGTGCCAGCGCCCCGGGCCAGGGTTGGAATGAGCAGTTCTTC. Encoded protein: CASAPGQGWNEQFF.

V gene TRBV5-1 combines with J gene TRBJ2-5; 7 nucleotides line up with TRBD1. The CDR3 length is 16 residues. V lost 1 base to trimming and J lost 0 bases; unmatched junction nucleotides: 6. Germline V lookup: CDR1 SGHRS, CDR2 YFSETQ. The CDR3, as DNA: TGCGCCAGCAGCTTGAAAGGGACAGCGTACCAAGAGACCCAGTACTTC. This gives the protein CASSLKGTAYQETQYF.

This rearrangement joins TRBV3-1 to TRBJ2-3, with 7 bases that match TRBD2. Per germline, CDR1 LGHDT and CDR2 YNNKEL (reference sequence). Trimming cost V 5 bases and J 2 bases; bases outside gene matches: 13. This CDR3 is built from 17 residues. The CDR3: CASSSREWRGSTDTQYF. CDR3 DNA sequence: TGTGCCAGCAGCTCGAGAGAGTGGCGGGGGTCCACAGATACGCAGTATTTT.